The clone carrying this T cell receptor beta chain is medium-sized within its sample. Its antigen remains unidentified. V was cut by 7 bases and J by 2 bases, with 17 bases left in between. In germline, CDR1 is MNHGY, CDR2 SAAAGT. The CDR3 loop spans 15 amino acids. The data were taken from a study of T cells in localized non-small cell lung cancer. This table comes from immunoSEQ multiplex PCR, and its TCRdb copy is limited to in-frame clones, with some not included. The sample has roughly 2,800 clones, around 20% seen once. Study outcomes and limitations: The study found T cell clonality highest in uninvolved adjacent lung, above tumor.

Sequencing was performed on normal lung tissue next to the tumor, taken before any cancer treatment. This TCR was recovered from a woman between 35 and 75 years old with stage I lung adenocarcinoma. The V gene is TRBV6-8, the J gene TRBJ1-2, with D possibly matching TRBD1 (5 bases). CDR3 nucleotides: TGTGCCAGCACCAAGGCCGGGACGGCGAACTATGGCTACACCTTC. Translating it yields CASTKAGTANYGYTF.